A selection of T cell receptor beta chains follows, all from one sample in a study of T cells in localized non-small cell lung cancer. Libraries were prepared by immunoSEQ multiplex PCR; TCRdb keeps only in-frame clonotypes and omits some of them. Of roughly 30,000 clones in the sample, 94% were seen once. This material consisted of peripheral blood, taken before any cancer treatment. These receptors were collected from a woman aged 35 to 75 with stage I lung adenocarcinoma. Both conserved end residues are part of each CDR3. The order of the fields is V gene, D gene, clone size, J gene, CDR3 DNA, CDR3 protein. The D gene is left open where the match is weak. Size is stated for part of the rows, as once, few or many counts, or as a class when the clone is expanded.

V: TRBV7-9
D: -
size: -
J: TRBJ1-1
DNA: TGTGCCAGCAGCCTTACAAGTAACACTGAAGCTTTCTTT
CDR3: CASSLTSNTEAFF

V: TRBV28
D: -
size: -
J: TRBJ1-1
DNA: TGTGCTCACCTTGGGGGCGACCTGAACACTGAAGCTTTCTTT
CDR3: CAHLGGDLNTEAFF

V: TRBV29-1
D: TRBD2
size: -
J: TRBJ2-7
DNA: TGCAGCGTTGACTTTAAGGGGACTAGCGGATCGTACGAGCAGTACTTC
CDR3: CSVDFKGTSGSYEQYF

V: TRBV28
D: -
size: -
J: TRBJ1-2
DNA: TGTGCCAGCCAAGACCTGACAGTCTATGGCTACACCTTC
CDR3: CASQDLTVYGYTF

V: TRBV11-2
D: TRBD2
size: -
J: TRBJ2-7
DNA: TGTGCCAGCAGCTTAGCCGGGACTAGCATTTACGAGCAGTACTTC
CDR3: CASSLAGTSIYEQYF

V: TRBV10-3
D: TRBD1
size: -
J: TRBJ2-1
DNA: TGTGCCATCAGTGAGTCCCGGTGGGTAGGACAGGGTCGTTACAATGAGCAGTTCTTC
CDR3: CAISESRWVGQGRYNEQFF

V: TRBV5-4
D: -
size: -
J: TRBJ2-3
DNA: TGTGCCAGCAGCTTGGGCCTAGGCGAGGTTCTAGATACGCAGTATTTT
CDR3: CASSLGLGEVLDTQYF

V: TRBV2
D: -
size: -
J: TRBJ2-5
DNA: TGTGCCAGCAGAGGAAACCCCAGGGGCACCCAGTACTTC
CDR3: CASRGNPRGTQYF

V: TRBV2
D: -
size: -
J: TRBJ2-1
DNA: TGTGCCAGCAGTGACGGGGTTTCCTACAATGAGCAGTTCTTC
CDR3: CASSDGVSYNEQFF

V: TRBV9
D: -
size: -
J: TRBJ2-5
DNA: TGTGCCAGCAGCGTATATGGGGGCACGGGGGAGACCCAGTACTTC
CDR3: CASSVYGGTGETQYF

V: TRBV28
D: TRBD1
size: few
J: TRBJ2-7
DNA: TGTGCCAGCACGAGGGAAGGGACAGTATCCTACGAGCAGTACTTC
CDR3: CASTREGTVSYEQYF

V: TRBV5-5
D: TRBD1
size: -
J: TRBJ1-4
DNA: TGTGCCAGCAGCTCATGGACAGGGACAAATGAAAAACTGTTTTTT
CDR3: CASSSWTGTNEKLFF

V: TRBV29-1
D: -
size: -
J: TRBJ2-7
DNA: TGCAGCGTTTTATTGACACATTCCTCCTACGAGCAGTACTTC
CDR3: CSVLLTHSSYEQYF

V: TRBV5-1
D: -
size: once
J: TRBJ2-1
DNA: TGCGCCACACGGGGGGCCAGCAATGAGCAGTTCTTC
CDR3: CATRGASNEQFF

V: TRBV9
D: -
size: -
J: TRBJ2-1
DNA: TGTGCCAGCAGCGTAGCCAGCGATAGCTCCTACAATGAGCAGTTCTTC
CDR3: CASSVASDSSYNEQFF

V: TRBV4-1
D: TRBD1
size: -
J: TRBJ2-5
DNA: TGCGCCAGCAGCCAATACGGGACAGGAGGAGTGGAAGAGACCCAGTACTTC
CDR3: CASSQYGTGGVEETQYF

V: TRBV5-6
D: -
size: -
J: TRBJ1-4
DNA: TGTGCCAGCAGCTTAAGTTGGGGGCGCGGGAATGAAAAACTGTTTTTT
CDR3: CASSLSWGRGNEKLFF

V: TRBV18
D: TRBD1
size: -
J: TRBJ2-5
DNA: TGTGCCAGCTCACCTCCCGGGACAGGGGGGACCCAGTACTTC
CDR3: CASSPPGTGGTQYF

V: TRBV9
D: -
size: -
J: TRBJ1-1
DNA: TGTGCCAGCAGCGTAGTGGGAATTAACACTGAAGCTTTCTTT
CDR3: CASSVVGINTEAFF

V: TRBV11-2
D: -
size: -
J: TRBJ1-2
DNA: TGTGCCAGCAGCTTCGCTCCGGGGGTTAAGTATGGCTACACCTTC
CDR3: CASSFAPGVKYGYTF

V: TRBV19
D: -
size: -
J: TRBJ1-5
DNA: TGTGCCAGTAGTCGACAGGCGCCCAATCAGCCCCAGCATTTT
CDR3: CASSRQAPNQPQHF

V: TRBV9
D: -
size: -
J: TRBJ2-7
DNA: TGTGCCAGCAGCGTCCGGGCCCCAGAGGGGTACTTC
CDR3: CASSVRAPEGYF

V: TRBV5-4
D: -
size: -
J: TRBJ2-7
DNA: TGTGCCAGCAGCTTAGCCGGGACAACCGGCTACGAGCAGTACTTC
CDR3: CASSLAGTTGYEQYF